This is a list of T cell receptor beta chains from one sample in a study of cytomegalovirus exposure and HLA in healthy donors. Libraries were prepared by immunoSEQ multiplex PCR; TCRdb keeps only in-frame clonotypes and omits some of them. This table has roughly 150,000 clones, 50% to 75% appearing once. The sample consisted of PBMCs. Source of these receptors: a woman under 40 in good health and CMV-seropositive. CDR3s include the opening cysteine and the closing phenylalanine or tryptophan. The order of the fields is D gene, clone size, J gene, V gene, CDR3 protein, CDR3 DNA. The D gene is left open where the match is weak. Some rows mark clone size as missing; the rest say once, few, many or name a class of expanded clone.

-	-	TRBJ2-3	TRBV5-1	CASSFGSGDGTDTQYF	TGCGCCAGCAGCTTCGGGTCAGGGGACGGCACAGATACGCAGTATTTT
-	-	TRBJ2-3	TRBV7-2	CASSTGWTDTQYF	TGTGCCAGCAGCACAGGGTGGACAGATACGCAGTATTTT
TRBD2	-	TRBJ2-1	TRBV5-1	CASASPPRSLAGVNEQFF	TGCGCCAGCGCATCTCCTCCCCGTTCTCTAGCGGGAGTAAACGAGCAGTTCTTC
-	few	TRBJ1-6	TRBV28	CASSQNSPLHF	TGTGCCAGCAGTCAGAATTCACCCCTCCACTTT
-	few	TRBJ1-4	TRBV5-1	CASTPAGGPQLFF	TGCGCCAGCACCCCGGCTGGGGGCCCTCAACTGTTTTTT
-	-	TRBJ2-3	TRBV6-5	CASSSLGAQYF	TGTGCCAGCAGCAGTCTGGGCGCGCAGTATTTT
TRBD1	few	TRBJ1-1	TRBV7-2	CASSSTDRGLIEAFF	TGTGCCAGCAGCTCTACGGACAGGGGGTTGATTGAAGCTTTCTTT
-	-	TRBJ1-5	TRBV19	CASSFNSGPNQPQHF	TGTGCCAGTAGCTTTAATTCAGGGCCTAATCAGCCCCAGCATTTT
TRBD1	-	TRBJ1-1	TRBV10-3	CAIKGQGRSEAFF	TGTGCCATCAAGGGACAGGGAAGGTCTGAAGCTTTCTTT
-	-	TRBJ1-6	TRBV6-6	CASSYSLPQVNSPLHF	TGTGCCAGCAGTTACTCACTTCCACAGGTTAATTCACCCCTCCACTTT
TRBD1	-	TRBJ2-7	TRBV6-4	CASRDLGTGDYEQYF	TGTGCCAGCAGGGACCTCGGGACAGGGGACTACGAGCAGTACTTC
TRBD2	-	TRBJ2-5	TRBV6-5	CASSRTSGETQYF	TGTGCCAGCAGTCGGACTAGCGGGGAGACCCAGTACTTC
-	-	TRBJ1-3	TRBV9	CASSVAPRVPGNTIYF	TGTGCCAGCAGCGTAGCTCCCAGGGTCCCTGGAAACACCATATATTTT
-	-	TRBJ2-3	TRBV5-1	CASSFAGIGPDTQYF	TGCGCCAGCAGCTTTGCGGGGATTGGCCCAGATACGCAGTATTTT
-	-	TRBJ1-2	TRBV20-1	CSARDGGYTF	TGCAGTGCTAGAGACGGTGGCTACACCTTC
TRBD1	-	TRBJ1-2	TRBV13	CASSPPPRQGADYGYTF	TGCGCCAGCAGCCCCCCCCCAAGACAGGGGGCGGACTATGGCTACACCTTC
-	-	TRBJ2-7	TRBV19	CASSVTDFSEQYF	TGTGCCAGTAGTGTAACGGACTTTTCCGAGCAGTACTTC
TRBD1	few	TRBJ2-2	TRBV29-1	CSVSPSGGLNTGELFF	TGCAGCGTTTCCCCCTCAGGGGGTTTGAACACCGGGGAGCTGTTTTTT
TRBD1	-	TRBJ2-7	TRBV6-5	CASSDRGRNEQYF	TGTGCCAGCAGTGACAGGGGGCGAAACGAGCAGTACTTC
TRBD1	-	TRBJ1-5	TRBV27	CASRRRWGQGGNQPQHF	TGTGCCAGCAGACGAAGGTGGGGGCAGGGGGGCAATCAGCCCCAGCATTTT
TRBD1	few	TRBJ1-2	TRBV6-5	CASAPGTADGYTF	TGTGCCAGCGCTCCCGGGACAGCGGATGGCTACACCTTC
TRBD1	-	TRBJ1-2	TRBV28	CASSFRQGSVNYGYTF	TGTGCCAGCAGTTTCAGACAGGGGAGTGTTAACTATGGCTACACCTTC
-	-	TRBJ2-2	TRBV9	CASSPSMAANTGELFF	TGTGCCAGCAGCCCCTCCATGGCCGCGAACACCGGGGAGCTGTTTTTT
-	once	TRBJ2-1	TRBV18	CASSPTTALGEQFF	TGTGCCAGCTCCCCGACGACTGCTTTGGGTGAGCAGTTCTTC
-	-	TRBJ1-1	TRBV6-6	CASSTDRRNTEAFF	TGTGCCAGCAGCACCGACAGGCGGAACACTGAAGCTTTCTTT
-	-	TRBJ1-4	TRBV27	CASSYGGLEKLFF	TGTGCCAGCTCTTATGGGGGCCTTGAAAAACTGTTTTTT
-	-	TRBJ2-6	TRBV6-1	CASITGTGANVLTF	TGTGCCAGCATAACGGGGACAGGGGCCAACGTCCTGACTTTC
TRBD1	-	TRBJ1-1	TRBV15	CATRSRGLTEAFF	TGTGCCACCCGTTCCAGGGGGCTTACTGAAGCTTTCTTT
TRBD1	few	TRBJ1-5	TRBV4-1	CASSQVGTVNQPQHF	TGCGCCAGCAGCCAAGTAGGGACAGTCAATCAGCCCCAGCATTTT
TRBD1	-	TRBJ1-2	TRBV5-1	CAGSLEGQGSYTF	TGCGCCGGCAGCTTGGAGGGACAGGGAAGCTACACCTTC
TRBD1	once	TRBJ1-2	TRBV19	CASRIRTGIYGYTF	TGTGCCAGTAGAATCAGGACAGGTATCTATGGCTACACCTTC
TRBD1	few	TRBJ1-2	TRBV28	CASSLSQGQLTYYGYTF	TGTGCCAGCAGTTTATCCCAGGGACAGCTAACCTACTATGGCTACACCTTC
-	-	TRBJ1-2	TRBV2	CASSRVYGYTF	TGTGCCAGCTCCAGGGTCTATGGCTACACCTTC
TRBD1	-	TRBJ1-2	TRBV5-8	CASSRRRTGSNYGYTF	TGTGCCAGCAGCCGTCGGAGGACAGGGTCTAACTATGGCTACACCTTC
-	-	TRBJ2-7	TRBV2	CASVREGAYYEQYF	TGTGCCAGCGTCCGGGAGGGGGCCTACTACGAGCAGTACTTC
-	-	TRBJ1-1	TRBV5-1	CASSLIGSRTEAFF	TGCGCCAGCAGCTTGATTGGCTCTCGCACTGAAGCTTTCTTT
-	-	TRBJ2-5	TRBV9	CASSVGGALQETQYF	TGTGCCAGCAGCGTAGGCGGGGCGCTCCAAGAGACCCAGTACTTC
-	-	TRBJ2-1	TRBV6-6	CASSYIQGGNEQFF	TGTGCCAGCAGTTACATACAGGGGGGGAATGAGCAGTTCTTC
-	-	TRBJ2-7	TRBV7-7	CASSLSQTNYAQYF	TGTGCCAGCAGCTTATCCCAGACGAACTACGCGCAGTACTTC
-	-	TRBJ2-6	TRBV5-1	CASSPIASSGANVLTF	TGCGCCAGCAGCCCCATTGCTAGCTCTGGGGCCAACGTCCTGACTTTC
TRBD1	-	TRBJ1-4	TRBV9	CASSVSPGGHEKLFF	TGTGCCAGCAGCGTATCTCCAGGGGGCCATGAAAAACTGTTTTTT
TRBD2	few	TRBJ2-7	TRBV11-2	CASSPRLAGVHYEQYF	TGTGCCAGCAGCCCCAGACTAGCGGGAGTTCACTACGAGCAGTACTTC
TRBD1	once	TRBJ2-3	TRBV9	CASSPWTGGGTDTQYF	TGTGCCAGCAGCCCATGGACAGGGGGCGGCACAGATACGCAGTATTTT
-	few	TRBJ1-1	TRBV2	CASKQNTEAFF	TGTGCCAGCAAACAGAACACTGAAGCTTTCTTT
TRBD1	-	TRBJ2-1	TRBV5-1	CASSLSRGLYSEQFF	TGCGCCAGCAGCTTGAGCAGGGGGCTTTACAGTGAGCAGTTCTTC